Below are 6 T cell receptor beta chains sequenced from a single sample in a study of spatial heterogeneity in lung cancer. MiXCR, applied by TCRdb to the 5' RACE reads, yields one record per CDR3 protein. The sample carries some 41,000 distinct CDR3 sequences, 20% to 25% recorded once. Time point: blood at routine non-recurrence follow-up after resection. The sample consisted of PBMCs, taken at follow-up. Receptors originate from a female donor with early-stage non-small cell lung cancer.

This sequence joins TRBV7-3 and TRBJ2-5; D might be TRBD1 (5 bases). V gave up 2 bases and J gave up 5 bases, with 9 bases separating them. This CDR3 has 13 residues. CDR1 is SGHTA and CDR2 is FQGTGA in the germline V gene. The CDR3 is CASSLQGSETQYF. The CDR3 nucleotides are TGTGCCAGCAGCTTACAGGGATCGGAGACCCAGTACTTC.

This clonotype came up many times. This chain joins TRBV6-1 and TRBJ2-1, with unresolved D. Germline V CDR1 and CDR2: MNHNS, SASEGT. The ends were cut back, 3 bases at V and 9 bases at J, with 9 bases in the middle. This CDR3 spans 12 amino acids. CDR3 in amino acids: CASSETVGEQFF. The CDR3 coding sequence is TGTGCCAGCAGTGAGACCGTTGGTGAGCAGTTCTTC.

This chain uses TRBV9 with TRBJ2-1, with 9 bases that match TRBD2. There are 17 residues in the CDR3. Germline V CDR1 and CDR2: SGDLS, YYNGEE. The trim removed 0 bases at V and 4 bases at J, leaving 8 bases unmatched. CDR3 in amino acids: CASSVGIRGGDYNEQFF. DNA of the CDR3: TGTGCCAGCAGCGTAGGTATTCGCGGGGGGGATTACAATGAGCAGTTCTTC.

J is TRBJ1-1 and V is TRBV7-2, with D tentatively TRBD1 (5 bases). CDR1 is SGHTA, CDR2 FQGNSA, per germline. The CDR3 is 16 amino acids. Trimming took off 8 bases at V and 1 base at J, with 20 bases between the two ends. The CDR3 nucleotides read TGTGCCAGCGGAAGACAGACAAACTTCGGGAACACTGAAGCTTTCTTT. Amino acid sequence: CASGRQTNFGNTEAFF.

This clonotype was picked up a small number of times. This chain links TRBV24-1 with TRBJ2-7; D may be TRBD1 (6 bases). V was clipped by 7 bases and J by 2 bases, with 23 bases between them. The CDR3 is 17 residues long. Germline V gene lookup returns CDR1 KGHDR and CDR2 SFDVKD. This chain's CDR3 is CATSPPHEGVAPYEQYF. Written as DNA, the CDR3 is TGTGCCACCAGCCCCCCCCACGAGGGGGTCGCCCCCTACGAGCAGTACTTC.

This clonotype was found a few times. The chain links TRBV12-3 or TRBV12-4 to TRBJ1-6; D is ambiguous. The CDR3 has 13 amino acids. The germline V and J ends were trimmed by 5 bases and 8 bases, with 10 bases remaining between them. The CDR3 DNA sequence: TGTGCCAGCAGTCCCGAACCCGATTCACCCCTCCACTTT. Encoded protein: CASSPEPDSPLHF.